The 30 T cell receptor beta chains below come from one sample, sequenced in a study of blood T cell repertoires in COVID-19. Here immunoSEQ multiplex PCR was the method, and the copy in TCRdb shows in-frame clones only, minus some. Among approximately 500,000 clones listed, 70% to 90% were seen once. The sample was peripheral blood. These receptors came from a human donor in a cohort sampled during active COVID-19.

The chain is built from TRBV11-1 and TRBJ2-1; 8 bases match TRBD2. Trimming at V came to 8 bases and at J to 4 bases, leaving 7 bases not matched to a gene. The CDR3 sequence is 14 residues long. Germline V lookup: CDR1 SGHAT, CDR2 FQDESV (reference sequence). The CDR3 loop is CASSGRVTYNEQFF. The CDR3 DNA reads TGTGCCAGCTCCGGGAGGGTGACATACAATGAGCAGTTCTTC.

V and J are TRBV3-1 (or the pseudogene TRBV3-2) and TRBJ1-1; D unresolved. This CDR3 region has 14 residues. The germline CDR1 and CDR2 sequences are LGHDT and YNNKEL (reference sequence). The ends were cut back, 1 base at V and 5 bases at J, with 11 bases in the middle. Written as DNA, the CDR3 is TGTGCCAGCAGCCAAGCAAGAAGTGAGACTGAAGCTTTCTTT. Translation: CASSQARSETEAFF.

This clone was observed a single time. The V and J genes are TRBV30 and TRBJ2-3; 8 nucleotides agree with TRBD2. This CDR3 is 14 amino acids long. The trim removed 3 bases at V and 4 bases at J, leaving 6 bases unmatched. In germline, CDR1 is GTSNPN, CDR2 SVGIG (reference sequence). The CDR3 is CAWSRGLGADTQYF. The CDR3 nucleotides read TGTGCCTGGAGCCGGGGACTAGGGGCAGATACGCAGTATTTT.

The J gene is TRBJ1-2, the V gene TRBV2, with 8 bases identical to TRBD1. Germline V CDR1 and CDR2: SNHLY, FYNNEI. Trimming cost V 1 base and J 6 bases; bases outside gene matches: 1. This CDR3 region has 13 residues. The CDR3 region has the DNA TGTGCCAGCAGTGAAGGGACAGGGAATGGCTACACCTTC. Its protein is CASSEGTGNGYTF.

This clone was picked up a small number of times. The chain is built from TRBV19 and TRBJ1-1; 8 bases are a match to TRBD1. The CDR3 consists of 14 residues. Trimming took 0 bases from V and 4 from J; bases not matched to a gene: 1. In germline, CDR1 is LNHDA, CDR2 SQIVND (reference sequence). CDR3: CASSIDQGATEAFF. The CDR3 DNA follows: TGTGCCAGTAGTATAGATCAGGGGGCCACTGAAGCTTTCTTT.

This chain joins TRBV9 and TRBJ1-1; TRBD1 aligns across 9 bases. The CDR3 runs to 14 residues. The germline V gene has CDR1 SGDLS and CDR2 YYNGEE. V was pared by 2 bases and J by 4 bases, with 3 bases of the junction left unmatched. The CDR3 spells CASSVLTGGTEAFF. CDR3 coding DNA: TGTGCCAGCAGCGTTTTGACAGGGGGCACTGAAGCTTTCTTT.

The chain recombines TRBV4-3 with TRBJ1-1; D may be TRBD1 (6 bases). Germline V gene sequence: CDR1 LGHNA, CDR2 YSLEER. Deletions cut 2 bases from V and 1 base from J, with 8 bases between. The length of the CDR3 is 14 residues. CDR3 sequence: CASSQSDRNTEAFF. The CDR3 region has the DNA TGCGCCAGCAGCCAATCGGACAGGAACACTGAAGCTTTCTTT.

In this sample, this clone turned up once. The chain links TRBV5-1 to TRBJ1-4, with a tentative D call TRBD1 (5 bases). Germline CDR1 is SGHRS and CDR2 is YFSETQ. CDR3 length: 15 residues. V was clipped by 0 bases and J by 6 bases, with 12 bases between them. CDR3 loop: CASSLGLGEDEKLFF. The CDR3 bases are TGCGCCAGCAGCTTGGGATTAGGGGAGGATGAAAAACTGTTTTTT. Full variable domain (rest looked up from reference TRBV5-1 and TRBJ1-4): KAGVTQTPRYLIKTRGQQVTLSCSPISGHRSVSWYQQTPGQGLQFLFEYFSETQRNKGNFPGRFSGRQFSNSRSEMNVSTLELGDSALYLCASSLGLGEDEKLFFGSGTQLSVL.

The chain couples TRBV29-1 to TRBJ1-2, with D possibly being TRBD1 (5 bases). V was clipped by 3 bases and J by 4 bases, with 9 bases between them. Germline CDR1 reads SQVTM; CDR2 reads ANQGSEA. The CDR3 has 12 amino acids. The CDR3: CSVDRARYGYTF. The CDR3 DNA is TGCAGCGTTGACAGGGCCCGCTATGGCTACACCTTC.

The rearrangement joins TRBV6-1 to TRBJ2-5, with D perhaps matching TRBD1 (6 bases). Germline lookup yields CDR1 MNHNS and CDR2 SASEGT. CDR3 length: 14 amino acids. V lost 1 base and J 4 bases, leaving 10 bases between the germline ends. The DNA of the CDR3 is TGTGCCAGCAGTGAAGGGTGGGGGCGAGAGACCCAGTACTTC. This sequence encodes CASSEGWGRETQYF.

The chain employs TRBV7-2 and TRBJ2-7; D not certain. The CDR3 has 15 amino acids. The germline V gene encodes CDR1 SGHTA and CDR2 FQGNSA. The germline V and J ends were trimmed by 4 bases and 0 bases, with 13 bases remaining between them. The CDR3 nucleotides are TGTGCCAGCAGCTCACCGACTTTAAGCTCCTACGAGCAGTACTTC. Protein sequence: CASSSPTLSSYEQYF. The full variable domain, in which reference TRBV7-2 and TRBJ2-7 provide the parts outside the CDR3, is GAGVSQSPSNKVTEKGKDVELRCDPISGHTALYWYRQSLGQGLEFLIYFQGNSAPDKSGLPSDRFSAERTGGSVSTLTIQRTQQEDSAVYLCASSSPTLSSYEQYFGPGTRLTVT.

CDR3 region: CASSFPAGYSNQPQHF. The CDR3, as DNA: TGTGCCAGCAGTTTTCCCGCGGGATATAGCAATCAGCCCCAGCATTTT. V gene TRBV28 combines with J gene TRBJ1-5; no reliable D call. From germline, CDR1 is MDHEN and CDR2 SYDVKM. The CDR3 length is 16 residues. V lost 3 bases and J lost 0, with 12 bases in between.

The rearrangement joins TRBV7-8 to TRBJ1-5; 9 bases agree with TRBD1. Germline lookup yields CDR1 SGHVS and CDR2 FQNEAQ. Germline trimming cut 1 base from V and 0 bases from J; bases unmatched to any gene: 7. The CDR3 is made up of 18 amino acids. The DNA of the CDR3 is TGTGCCAGCAGCTTAGGCCGGGACAGGGCTTATAGCAATCAGCCCCAGCATTTT. Amino acid sequence: CASSLGRDRAYSNQPQHF.

V is TRBV2 and J is TRBJ2-1, with D uncertain. This CDR3 contains 14 residues. In germline, CDR1 is SNHLY, CDR2 FYNNEI. Deletions cut 5 bases from V and 4 bases from J, with 12 bases between. In DNA, the CDR3 is TGTGCCAGCAGTCTGGCCACCGTTTACAATGAGCAGTTCTTC. Protein sequence: CASSLATVYNEQFF.

This chain connects TRBV7-9 to TRBJ2-1; a possible D gene is TRBD2 (6 bases). The CDR3 loop spans 15 amino acids. Germline CDR1 is SEHNR and CDR2 is FQNEAQ (reference sequence). V dropped 5 bases and J dropped 2 bases, with 13 bases sitting between them. This CDR3 is CASSPRGGTYNEQFF. The CDR3 DNA reads TGTGCCAGCAGCCCCCGCGGCGGGACCTACAATGAGCAGTTCTTC.

This sequence joins TRBV11-2 and TRBJ2-7; 11 bases agree with TRBD1. CDR3 size: 15 residues. From germline, CDR1 is SGHAT and CDR2 FQNNGV. Losses at the gene ends were 5 bases for V and 3 bases for J; bases not matched to a gene: 6. CDR3 DNA sequence: TGTGCCAGCAGCCCGGGGACAGGGGGGCACTACGAGCAGTACTTC. This translates into CASSPGTGGHYEQYF.

The rearrangement joins TRBV4-3 to TRBJ2-1; D gene ambiguous. From germline, CDR1 is LGHNA and CDR2 YSLEER. The CDR3 runs 14 residues. V was trimmed by 2 bases and J by 6 bases, leaving 11 bases between them. In DNA form, the CDR3 reads TGCGCCAGCAGCCAACTACCCCCGAGCAATGAGCAGTTCTTC. Translating gives CASSQLPPSNEQFF.

The CDR3 here is CASSLGTLDTQYF. In nucleotides, the CDR3 is TGTGCCAGCAGCTTAGGGACTTTAGATACGCAGTATTTT. This chain connects TRBV7-9 to TRBJ2-3; tentative D call: TRBD2 (5 bases). Germline V gives CDR1 SEHNR, CDR2 FQNEAQ (reference sequence). Trimming removed 1 base from V and 5 bases from J, with 7 bases in between. There are 13 residues in the CDR3.

V is TRBV6-4 and J is TRBJ2-3; D is ambiguous. The germline V gene has CDR1 MRHNA and CDR2 SNTAGT. This CDR3 has 16 residues. V shed 0 bases and J shed 2 bases, with 12 bases lying between them. CDR3 loop: CASSDSIDWSTDTQYF. As DNA, the CDR3 is TGTGCCAGCAGTGACTCGATCGACTGGTCCACAGATACGCAGTATTTT.

This chain links TRBV7-3 with TRBJ1-1; 8 nucleotides line up with TRBD1. Germline trimming cut 2 bases from V and 3 bases from J; bases unmatched to any gene: 5. The germline V gene encodes CDR1 SGHTA and CDR2 FQGTGA. This CDR3 is built from 15 residues. CDR3 DNA sequence: TGTGCCAGCAGCTTACGGACAGGGAGGGACACTGAAGCTTTCTTT. Translated: CASSLRTGRDTEAFF. Filled out from reference TRBV7-3 and TRBJ1-1, the complete variable domain reads GAGVSQTPSNKVTEKGKYVELRCDPISGHTALYWYRQSLGQGPEFLIYFQGTGAADDSGLPNDRFFAVRPEGSVSTLKIQRTERGDSAVYLCASSLRTGRDTEAFFGQGTRLTVV.

This sequence joins TRBV6-5 and TRBJ2-1, with D possibly matching TRBD2 (5 bases). The CDR3 has 15 amino acids. CDR1 is MNHEY, CDR2 SVGAGI, per germline. V was shortened by 5 bases and J by 0 bases, with 11 bases between the two germline ends. The CDR3 sequence is CASSKRESSYNEQFF. The CDR3 DNA sequence: TGTGCCAGCAGTAAACGGGAAAGCTCCTACAATGAGCAGTTCTTC.

This clone showed up just once. The chain recombines TRBV29-1 with TRBJ1-1, with 10 bases lining up with TRBD1. CDR3 length: 13 residues. CDR1 is SQVTM, CDR2 ANQGSEA, per germline. With V trimmed by 7 bases and J by 5 bases, 7 bases remained unmatched. CDR3 DNA sequence: TGCAGCGCCCGGACAGGGGGAGAGACTGAAGCTTTCTTT. Translated, it gives CSARTGGETEAFF. The whole variable domain, filled in from reference TRBV29-1 and TRBJ1-1, reads SAVISQKPSRDICQRGTSLTIQCQVDSQVTMMFWYRQQPGQSLTLIATANQGSEATYESGFVIDKFPISRPNLTFSTLTVSNMSPEDSSIYLCSARTGGETEAFFGQGTRLTVV.

V gene TRBV29-1 combines with J gene TRBJ2-6; no reliable D call. The CDR3 totals 17 residues. Trimming removed 7 bases at V and 1 base at J, with 20 bases between. Germline CDR1 reads SQVTM; CDR2 reads ANQGSEA. The CDR3, as DNA: TGCAGCGCTATACCCTTAACCGACATATCTGGGGCCAACGTCCTGACTTTC. Translated: CSAIPLTDISGANVLTF.

This chain connects TRBV28 to TRBJ1-1, with D possibly matching TRBD1 (6 bases). V dropped 4 bases and J dropped 3 bases, with 18 bases sitting between them. Germline assignment: CDR1 MDHEN and CDR2 SYDVKM. The CDR3 sequence is 16 residues long. The CDR3 protein is CASSSLSGGYYTEAFF. The CDR3 DNA follows: TGTGCCAGCAGTTCCCTCTCGGGGGGCTATTACACTGAAGCTTTCTTT.

The chain joins TRBV30 to TRBJ2-3, with 11 bases fitting TRBD2. Germline-derived CDR1 and CDR2 are GTSNPN and SVGIG (reference sequence). V was clipped by 2 bases and J by 5 bases; unmatched bases: 12. The CDR3 has 17 amino acids. The DNA of the CDR3 is TGTGCCTGGAGTTCCTACCCACTAGCGGGAGCGCAAGATACGCAGTATTTT. It translates to CAWSSYPLAGAQDTQYF.

The rearrangement joins TRBV28 to TRBJ2-1, with D unclear. The length of the CDR3 is 12 residues. The ends were cut back, 7 bases at V and 10 bases at J, with 14 bases in the middle. The V gene's germline CDR1 is MDHEN and CDR2 SYDVKM. The chain's CDR3 is CASTPNREEQFF. DNA of the CDR3: TGTGCCAGCACACCAAACAGAGAAGAGCAGTTCTTC. Looking up the rest from reference TRBV28 and TRBJ2-1 gives the full variable domain: DVKVTQSSRYLVKRTGEKVFLECVQDMDHENMFWYRQDPGLGLRLIYFSYDVKMKEKGDIPEGYSVSREKKERFSLILESASTNQTSMYLCASTPNREEQFFGPGTRLTVL.

A single count supports this clone. V gene TRBV6-5 combines with J gene TRBJ1-2; the D is unclear. V dropped 5 bases and J dropped 0 bases, with 7 bases sitting between them. This CDR3 is 13 amino acids long. Germline-derived CDR1 and CDR2 are MNHEY and SVGAGI. The CDR3 DNA follows: TGTGCCAGCAGTCCAGGATCTAACTATGGCTACACCTTC. Protein sequence: CASSPGSNYGYTF.

V usage is TRBV6-5 and J usage is TRBJ2-7; perhaps TRBD2 as D (6 bases). V was pared by 4 bases and J by 6 bases, with 13 bases between. There are 13 residues in the CDR3. Germline V gene data show CDR1 as MNHEY and CDR2 as SVGAGI. Here the CDR3 DNA reads TGTGCCAGCAGTTGGGGGGTGGGGGGCGAGCAGTACTTC. Residues: CASSWGVGGEQYF.

As regards this clone: At the DNA level, this CDR3 is encoded by other sequences in the same sample as well. This rearrangement joins TRBV3-1 (or the pseudogene TRBV3-2) to TRBJ2-1, with D maybe TRBD2 (7 bases). The CDR3 is made up of 13 amino acids. CDR1 is LGHDT, CDR2 YNNKEL, per germline (reference sequence). Trimming shortened V by 1 base and J by 10 bases, and 11 bases separated the two germline ends. CDR3 sequence (DNA): TGTGCCAGCAGCCAAGGAGGGGGGGGAGAGCAGTTCTTC. Translation gives CASSQGGGGEQFF.

This clone was counted once. The CDR3 protein is CASSLAGDRNQPQHF. CDR3 DNA: TGTGCCAGCAGCTTAGCGGGGGACAGGAATCAGCCCCAGCATTTT. The rearrangement links TRBV7-2 to TRBJ1-5; 8 nucleotides match TRBD1. The germline gives CDR1 SGHTA, CDR2 FQGNSA. Trimming took 0 bases from V and 4 from J; bases not matched to a gene: 2. This CDR3 has 15 amino acids.